The T cell receptor (beta chain) described here comes from a study of siplizumab effects on memory and regulatory T cells. Study results and limitations: Few alloreactive clones mapped to unstimulated subsets.

Trimming at V came to 1 base and at J to 4 bases, leaving 10 bases not matched to a gene. The CDR3 length is 16 residues. CDR1 and CDR2 from the germline V gene are SGHDN and FVKESK. On this clone itself: Its antigen is not identified.

Assay used: immunoSEQ multiplex PCR; TCRdb lists only in-frame clones, some missing. The table lists over 95,000 clones, around 93% of them singletons. This receptor was identified in a human donor in good health. Source material: non-Treg CD4+ T cells sorted from blood. V gene TRBV14 combines with J gene TRBJ2-7; 7 nucleotides line up with TRBD2. CDR3 in amino acids: CASSQVKYGREYEQYF. DNA for the CDR3: TGTGCCAGCAGCCAAGTGAAGTATGGGAGGGAGTACGAGCAGTACTTC.